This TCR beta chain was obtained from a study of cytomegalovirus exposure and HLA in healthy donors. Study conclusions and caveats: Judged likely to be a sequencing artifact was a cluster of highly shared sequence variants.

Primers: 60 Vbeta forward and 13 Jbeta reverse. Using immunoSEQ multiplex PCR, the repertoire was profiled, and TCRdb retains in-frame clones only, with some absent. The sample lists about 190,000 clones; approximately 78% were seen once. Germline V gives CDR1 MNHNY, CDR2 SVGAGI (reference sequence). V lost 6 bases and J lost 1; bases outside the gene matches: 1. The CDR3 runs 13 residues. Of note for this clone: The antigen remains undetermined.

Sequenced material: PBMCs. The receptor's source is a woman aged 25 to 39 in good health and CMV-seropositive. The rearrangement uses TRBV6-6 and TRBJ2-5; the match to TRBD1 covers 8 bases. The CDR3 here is CASRQGAQETQYF. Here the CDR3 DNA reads TGTGCCAGCAGGCAGGGGGCCCAAGAGACCCAGTACTTC.